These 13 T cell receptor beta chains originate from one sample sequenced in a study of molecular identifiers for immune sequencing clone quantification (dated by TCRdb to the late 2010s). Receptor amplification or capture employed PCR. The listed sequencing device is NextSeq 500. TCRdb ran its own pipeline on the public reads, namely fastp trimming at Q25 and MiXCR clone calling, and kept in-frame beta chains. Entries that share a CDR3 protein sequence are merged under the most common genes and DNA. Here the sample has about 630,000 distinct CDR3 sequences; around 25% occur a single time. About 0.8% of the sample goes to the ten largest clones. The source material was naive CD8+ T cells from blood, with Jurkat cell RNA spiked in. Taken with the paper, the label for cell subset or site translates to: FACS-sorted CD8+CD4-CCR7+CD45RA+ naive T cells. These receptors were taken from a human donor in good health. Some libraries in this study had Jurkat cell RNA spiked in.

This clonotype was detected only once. The CDR3: CSARDLFGTSGNSYNEQYF. CDR3 coding DNA: TGCAGTGCTAGAGATCTGTTCGGGACTAGCGGGAACTCCTACAATGAGCAGTACTTC. This rearrangement joins TRBV20-1 to TRBJ2-1; 13 nucleotides line up with TRBD2. The DNA matches TRBJ2-7 better at its end, which makes the J call doubtful. Per germline, CDR1 DFQATT and CDR2 SNEGSKA (reference sequence). This CDR3 comprises 19 residues.

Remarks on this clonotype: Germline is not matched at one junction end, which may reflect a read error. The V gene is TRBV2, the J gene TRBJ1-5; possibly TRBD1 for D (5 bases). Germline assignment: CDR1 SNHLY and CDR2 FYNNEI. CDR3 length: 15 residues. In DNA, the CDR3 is TGTGCCTGCAGTACGACAGTAGATAGCAATCAGCCCCAGCATTTT. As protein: CACSTTVDSNQPQHF.

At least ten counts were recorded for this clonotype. The CDR3 loop reads CASSPPQQGYNSPLHF. The CDR3 region has the DNA TGTGCCAGCAGCCCCCCCCAACAGGGGTATAATTCACCCCTCCACTTT. The V and J genes are TRBV7-9 and TRBJ1-6, with 7 positions matching TRBD1. CDR1 is SEHNR, CDR2 FQNEAQ, per germline (reference sequence). Trimming took 5 bases from V and 4 from J; bases not matched to a gene: 8. The CDR3 totals 16 residues.

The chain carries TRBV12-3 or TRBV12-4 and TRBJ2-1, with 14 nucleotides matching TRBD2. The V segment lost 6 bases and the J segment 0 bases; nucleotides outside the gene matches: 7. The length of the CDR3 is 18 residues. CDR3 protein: CASRGLAGEQSSYNEQFF. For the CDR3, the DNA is TGTGCCAGCAGGGGACTAGCGGGAGAACAGAGCTCCTACAATGAGCAGTTCTTC.

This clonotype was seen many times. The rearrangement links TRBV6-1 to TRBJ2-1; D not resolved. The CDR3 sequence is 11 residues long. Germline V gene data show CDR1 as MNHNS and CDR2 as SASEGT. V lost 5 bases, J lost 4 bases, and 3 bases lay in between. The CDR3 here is CASSIYNEQFF. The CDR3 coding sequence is TGTGCCAGCAGTATATACAATGAGCAGTTCTTC.

CDR3 protein: CASNPLRGLRPQHF. The DNA for the CDR3 is TGTGCCAGTAATCCTCTGAGAGGGCTTAGGCCCCAGCATTTT. V gene TRBV19 combines with J gene TRBJ1-5; no clear D. Germline V gene sequence: CDR1 LNHDA, CDR2 SQIVND (reference sequence). The CDR3 has 14 amino acids. Trimming shortened V by 7 bases and J by 9 bases, and 19 bases separated the two germline ends. The full variable domain, completed using reference TRBV19 and TRBJ1-5, is DGGITQSPKYLFRKEGQNVTLSCEQNLNHDAMYWYRQDPGQGLRLIYYSQIVNDFQKGDIAEGYSVSREKKESFPLTVTSAQKNPTAFYLCASNPLRGLRPQHFGDGTRLSIL.

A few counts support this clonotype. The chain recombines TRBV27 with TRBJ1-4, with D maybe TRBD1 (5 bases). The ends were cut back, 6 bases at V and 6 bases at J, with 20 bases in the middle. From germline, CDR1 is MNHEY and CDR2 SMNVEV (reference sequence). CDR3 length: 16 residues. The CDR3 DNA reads TGTGCCAGCAGACAGGCAAGTGGGTGGCCTCATGAAAAACTGTTTTTT. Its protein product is CASRQASGWPHEKLFF.

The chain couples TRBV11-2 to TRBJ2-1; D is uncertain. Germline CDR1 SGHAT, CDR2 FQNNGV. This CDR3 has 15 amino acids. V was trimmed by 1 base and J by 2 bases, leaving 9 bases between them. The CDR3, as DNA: TGTGCCAGCAGCTTAGCACTGATGACCTACAATGAGCAGTTCTTC. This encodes CASSLALMTYNEQFF.

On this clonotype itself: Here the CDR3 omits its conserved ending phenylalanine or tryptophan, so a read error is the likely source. The CDR3 loop reads CSVVLSHGNTEAFL. The DNA for the CDR3 is TGCAGCGTTGTCTTATCCCACGGAAACACTGAAGCTTTCCTT. The V call is TRBV29-1, the J call TRBJ1-1; D remains unclear. The CDR3 extends over 14 amino acids. Trimming removed 4 bases at V and 2 bases at J, with 14 bases between. Looked up from germline, CDR1 is SQVTM and CDR2 is ANQGSEA.

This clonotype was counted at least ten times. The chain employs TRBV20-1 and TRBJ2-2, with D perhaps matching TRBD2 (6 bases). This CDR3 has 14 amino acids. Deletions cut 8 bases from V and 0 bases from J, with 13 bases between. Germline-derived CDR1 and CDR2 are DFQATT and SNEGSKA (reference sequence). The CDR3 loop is CSPNGGANTGELFF. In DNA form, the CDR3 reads TGCAGTCCAAACGGAGGGGCGAACACCGGGGAGCTGTTTTTT.

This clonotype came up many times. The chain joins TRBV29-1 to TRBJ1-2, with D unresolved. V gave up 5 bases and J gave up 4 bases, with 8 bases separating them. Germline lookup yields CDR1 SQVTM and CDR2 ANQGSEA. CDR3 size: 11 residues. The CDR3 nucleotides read TGCAGCGTTCGACCGATCTATGGCTACACCTTC. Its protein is CSVRPIYGYTF.

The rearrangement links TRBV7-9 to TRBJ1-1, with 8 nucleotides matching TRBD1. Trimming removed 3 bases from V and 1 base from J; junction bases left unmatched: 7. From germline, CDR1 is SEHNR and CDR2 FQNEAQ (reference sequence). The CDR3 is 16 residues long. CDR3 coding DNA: TGTGCCAGCAGCTTGGACAGGGATTATGGGAACACTGAAGCTTTCTTT. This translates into CASSLDRDYGNTEAFF.

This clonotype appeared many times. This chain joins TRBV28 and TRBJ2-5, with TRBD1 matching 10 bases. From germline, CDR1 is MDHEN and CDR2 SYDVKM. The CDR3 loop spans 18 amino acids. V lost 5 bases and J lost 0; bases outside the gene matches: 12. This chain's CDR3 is CASSEHTGDRGYQETQYF. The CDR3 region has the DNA TGTGCCAGCAGTGAACATACCGGGGACAGGGGTTACCAAGAGACCCAGTACTTC.